This T cell receptor (beta chain) was sequenced for a study of spatial heterogeneity in lung cancer. TCRdb re-called the 5' RACE reads with MiXCR, one entry per CDR3 protein. The repertoire holds roughly 91,000 distinct CDR3 sequences, with approximately 21% as singletons. This sample's time point: sample taken at primary tumor resection. In each case, whole RNA from tumor, nontumor lung or frozen PBMC was sequenced unsorted. The sample was PBMCs, taken at surgery. This TCR was recovered from a male donor with early-stage non-small cell lung cancer.

The CDR3 here is CASSRAEFSYEQYF. CDR3 nucleotides: TGTGCCAGCAGCCGAGCGGAGTTCTCCTACGAGCAGTACTTC. This rearrangement joins TRBV11-2 to TRBJ2-7; TRBD2 is a possible D gene (5 bases). Germline V gives CDR1 SGHAT, CDR2 FQNNGV. CDR3 length: 14 residues. V lost 5 bases to trimming and J lost 0 bases, with 11 bases between them.